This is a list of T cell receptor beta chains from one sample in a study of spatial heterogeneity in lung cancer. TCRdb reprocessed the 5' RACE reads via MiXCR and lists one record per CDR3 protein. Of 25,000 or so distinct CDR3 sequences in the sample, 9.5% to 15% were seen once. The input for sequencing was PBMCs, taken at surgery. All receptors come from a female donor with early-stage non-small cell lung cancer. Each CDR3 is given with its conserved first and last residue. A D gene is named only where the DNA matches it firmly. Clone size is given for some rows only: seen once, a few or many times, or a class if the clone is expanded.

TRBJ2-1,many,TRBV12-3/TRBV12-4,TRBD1,TGTGCCAGCAGTTTAGGGGACAGGGGGTCAGGGTTCTTC,CASSLGDRGSGFF
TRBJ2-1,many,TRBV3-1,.,TGTGCCAGCAGCCAATCTTCTAGTCCCGATGAGCAGTTCTTC,CASSQSSSPDEQFF
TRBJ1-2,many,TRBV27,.,TGTGCCAGCAGTTCAACCAGGGTTAACTATGGCTACACCTTC,CASSSTRVNYGYTF
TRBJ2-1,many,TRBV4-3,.,TGCGCCAGCAGCCAAGAGGGGGGGCCCAATGAGCAGTTCTTC,CASSQEGGPNEQFF
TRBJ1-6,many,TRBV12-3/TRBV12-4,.,TGTGCCAGCAGTGGGCAGGGGAATTCACCCCTCCACTTT,CASSGQGNSPLHF
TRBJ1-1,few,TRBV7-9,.,TGTGCCAGCAGCTTAACAGAAGTAAGGGGCACTGAAGCTTTCTTT,CASSLTEVRGTEAFF
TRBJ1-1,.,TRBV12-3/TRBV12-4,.,TGTGCCAGCAGTAAGGCGGAGCGGTTCACTGAAGCTTTCTTT,CASSKAERFTEAFF
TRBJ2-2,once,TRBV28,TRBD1,TGTGCCAGCAGCCATCACAGGGGAAGCGACACCGGGGAGCTGTTTTTT,CASSHHRGSDTGELFF
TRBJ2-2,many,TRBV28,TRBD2,TGTGCCAGCAGTTTAACCCGGACTAGCGGGAGTGGGGAGCTGTTTTTT,CASSLTRTSGSGELFF
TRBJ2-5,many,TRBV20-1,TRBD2,TGCAGTGCTAACGATTTGACGGGAGGGCCTGGAGAGACCCAGTACTTC,CSANDLTGGPGETQYF
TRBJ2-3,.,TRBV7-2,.,TGTGCCAGCAGCTTAGTCCTCCGGGCACAGATACCACAGTATTTT,CASSLVLRAQIPQYF
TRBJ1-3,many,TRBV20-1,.,TGCAGTGCTAGCGGTAAAAACACCATATATTTT,CSASGKNTIYF
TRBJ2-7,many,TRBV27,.,TGTGCCAGCACCACTCGCGACGGGAGACTATACGAGCAGTACTTC,CASTTRDGRLYEQYF
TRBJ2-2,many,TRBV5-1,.,TGCGCCAGCAGCTTAGGACCGAACACCGGGGAGCTGTTTTTT,CASSLGPNTGELFF
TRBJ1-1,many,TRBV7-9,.,TGTGCCAGCAGCTTAGAACAGGGCCAAGCTTTCTTT,CASSLEQGQAFF
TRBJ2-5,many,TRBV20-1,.,TGCAGTGCTAGGTGGGGCCAAGAGACCCAGTACTTC,CSARWGQETQYF
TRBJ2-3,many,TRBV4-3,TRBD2,TGCGCCAGCAGCCAAGTACTTTCTAGCGGGAGAGCTACTAGCACAGATACGCAGTATTTT,CASSQVLSSGRATSTDTQYF
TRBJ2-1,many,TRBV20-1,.,TGCAGTGCCGAGGGGGGATACAATGAGCAGTTCTTC,CSAEGGYNEQFF
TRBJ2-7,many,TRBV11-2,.,TGTGCCAGCAGCTTAGATCGACAGCCGAACTACGAGCAGTACTTC,CASSLDRQPNYEQYF
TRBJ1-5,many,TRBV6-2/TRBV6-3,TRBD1,TGTGCCAGCAGTCCCGGGACAGGGAATAGCAATCAGCCCCAGCATTTT,CASSPGTGNSNQPQHF
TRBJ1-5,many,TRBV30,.,TGTGCCTGGAGTCTACTTGATGGTCAGCCCCAGCATTTT,CAWSLLDGQPQHF
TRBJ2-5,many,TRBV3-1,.,TGTGCCAGCAGCCAAGATAGAGTACGAGAGACCCAGTACTTC,CASSQDRVRETQYF
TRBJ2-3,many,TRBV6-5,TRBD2,TGTGCCAGCGGGAGGGTGCGGACAGATACGCAGTATTTT,CASGRVRTDTQYF
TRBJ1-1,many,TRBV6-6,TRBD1,TGTGCCAGCACTAACGACAGGGGAGCTGAAGCTTTCTTT,CASTNDRGAEAFF
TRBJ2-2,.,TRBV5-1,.,TGCGCCAGCAGCATCGGGACAGTAAGCGGGAGCTGGCCCGGGGAGCTGTTTTTT,CASSIGTVSGSWPGELFF
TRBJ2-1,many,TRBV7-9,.,TGTGCCAGCAGCCAACCTGCGGGAATCAACAATGAGCAGTTCTTC,CASSQPAGINNEQFF
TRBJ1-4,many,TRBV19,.,TGTGCCAGTAGTACGCCTGAAAAACTGTTTTTT,CASSTPEKLFF
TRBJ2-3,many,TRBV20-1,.,TGCAGTGCCAATAGCCCAGCCGGACCCACAGATACGCAGTATTTT,CSANSPAGPTDTQYF
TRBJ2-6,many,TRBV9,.,TGTGCCAGCAGCGTAGGAACGGGCTGGTGGGCCAACGTCCTGACTTTC,CASSVGTGWWANVLTF
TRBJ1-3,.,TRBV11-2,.,TGTGCCAGCAGCTTAGGCTGGGGTTCCAAAAAAAACACCATATATTTT,CASSLGWGSKKNTIYF
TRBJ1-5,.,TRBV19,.,TGTGCCAGTCGTCAGCGGGGATTCAATCAGCCCCAGCATTTT,CASRQRGFNQPQHF
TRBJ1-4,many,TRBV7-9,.,TGTGCCAGCACCCCCGAATCAGGGAAAGTTGAAAAACTGTTTTTT,CASTPESGKVEKLFF
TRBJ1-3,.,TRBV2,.,TGTGCCAGCAGCCTCCTGCAGGGTGGCGGAAACACCATATATTTT,CASSLLQGGGNTIYF
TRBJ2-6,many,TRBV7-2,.,TGTGCCAGCAGCCCCAGGGGTGTTTACAAACCCCCTGGGGCCAACGTCCTGACTTTC,CASSPRGVYKPPGANVLTF
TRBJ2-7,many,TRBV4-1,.,TGCGCCAGCAGCCCTGGGACGGGATACTACGAGCAGTACTTC,CASSPGTGYYEQYF
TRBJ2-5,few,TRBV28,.,TGTGCCAGCAGTTTAATAGGGGAACAAGAGACCCAGTACTTC,CASSLIGEQETQYF
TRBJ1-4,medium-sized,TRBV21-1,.,TGTGCCAGCAGCAAGGACAGGAACAATGAAAAACTGTTTTTT,CASSKDRNNEKLFF
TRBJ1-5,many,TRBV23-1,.,TGCGCCAGCAGTCAATCGTCGGCATCTTATAGCAATCAGCCCCAGCATTTT,CASSQSSASYSNQPQHF
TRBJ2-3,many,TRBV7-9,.,TGTGCCAGCATTACATCCCGGGGGCTTAGCACAGATACGCAGTATTTT,CASITSRGLSTDTQYF
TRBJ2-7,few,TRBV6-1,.,TGTGCCAGCAGTGAAGTATATGGAGTGGGAACCACCTACGAGCAGTACTTC,CASSEVYGVGTTYEQYF
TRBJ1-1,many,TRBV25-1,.,TGTGCCAGCAGTCAGACAAGGATGAACACTGAAGCTTTCTTT,CASSQTRMNTEAFF
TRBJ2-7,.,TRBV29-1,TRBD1,TGCAGCGTTGAAGAGACCGGGACAGGGACCCTCTACGAGCAGTACTTC,CSVEETGTGTLYEQYF
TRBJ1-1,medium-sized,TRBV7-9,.,TGTGCCAGCAGCCCTGGCTGGCATGGAGCTTTCTTT,CASSPGWHGAFF
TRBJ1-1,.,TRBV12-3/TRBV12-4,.,TGTGCCAGCAGTCCCCCGGTAAGACCCCTCTCTGAAGCTTTCTTT,CASSPPVRPLSEAFF
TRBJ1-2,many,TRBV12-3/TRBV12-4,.,TGTGCCAGCAGTTACAGGGACGCGGGAGGGGGCTACACCTTC,CASSYRDAGGGYTF
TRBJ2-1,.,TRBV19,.,TGTGCCAGTAGTCATTGGGGTGTGGTAGGCAGCTACAATGAGCAGTTCTTC,CASSHWGVVGSYNEQFF
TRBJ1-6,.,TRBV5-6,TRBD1,TGTGCCAGCGGAGGACAGGGGGATCCAAATTCACCCCTCCACTTT,CASGGQGDPNSPLHF
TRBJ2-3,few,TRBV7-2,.,TGTGCCAGCAGCGCGCGACAGGGAGGTAGCACAGATACGCAGTATTTT,CASSARQGGSTDTQYF
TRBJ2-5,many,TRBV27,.,TGTGCCAGCAGTTTAAACGGGGAGACCCAGTACTTC,CASSLNGETQYF
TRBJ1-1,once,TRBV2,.,TGTGCCAGCTTGTCCGGGACGCCGGGCACTGAAGCTTTCTTT,CASLSGTPGTEAFF
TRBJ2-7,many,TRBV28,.,TGTGCCAGCCGCTACGGGGACTACGAGCAGTACTTC,CASRYGDYEQYF
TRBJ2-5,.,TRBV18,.,TGTGCCAGCTCACCACTTTCAGGGATCCAAGAGACCCAGTACTTC,CASSPLSGIQETQYF
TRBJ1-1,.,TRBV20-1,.,TGCAGTGCGCCGGGGGTTTATCAAGTTAGGGATTCTTTGCGCACTGAAGCTTTCTTT,CSAPGVYQVRDSLRTEAFF
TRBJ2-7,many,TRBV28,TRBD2,TGTGCCAGCAGTACCTACGTCGTGAGTGTCGGGAGGGCGTACGAGCAGTACTTC,CASSTYVVSVGRAYEQYF
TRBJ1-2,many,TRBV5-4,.,TGTGCCAGCAGCTTGAGTCAGGGGCCCTACTATGGCTACACCTTC,CASSLSQGPYYGYTF